Sequencing of this T cell receptor beta chain was carried out in a study of blood T cell repertoires in COVID-19. TCRdb keeps only in-frame clones here, not all; method: immunoSEQ multiplex PCR. The sample consists of some 260,000 clones, just over 90% of them appearing once. Germline CDR1 and CDR2: WSHSY and SAAADI. CDR3 length: 16 amino acids. V lost 0 bases to trimming and J lost 2 bases, with 14 bases between them. This study enrolled people aged roughly 18 to 90 from about 26 US geographic areas. Participants' reported clinical history set cohort assignment. Sequenced material: PBMCs or T cells enriched from blood (not recorded which). This receptor was taken from a woman younger than 30 who had recovered from COVID-19. The chain joins TRBV10-2 to TRBJ2-7; no clear D. The CDR3 sequence is CASSESSVLQTYEQYF. CDR3 sequence (DNA): TGCGCCAGCAGTGAGTCGTCGGTTTTACAGACCTACGAGCAGTACTTC.